Listed below are T cell receptor beta chains from one sample, sequenced in a study of T cells in Graves' hyperthyroidism and ophthalmopathy. TCRdb used MiXCR to reprocess the multiplex PCR reads, holding one entry per CDR3 protein. This sample carries 600,000 to 650,000 distinct CDR3 sequences, less than 25% of them seen once, and the ten largest clones take roughly a third. Specimen: blood. These TCRs come from a man between 25 and 39 years old with Graves' ophthalmopathy. Both conserved end residues are part of each CDR3. A D gene is named only where the DNA matches it firmly. Only some rows state a clone size, as once, few, many or a class for expanded clones.

clone size	V gene	J gene	D gene	CDR3 protein	CDR3 DNA
few	TRBV5-4	TRBJ2-3	TRBD1	CASSLGQGLDTQYF	TGTGCCAGCAGCTTGGGACAGGGATTAGATACGCAGTATTTT
-	TRBV3-1	TRBJ2-5	TRBD1	CASSHGQGYLGETQYF	TGTGCCAGCAGCCATGGACAGGGCTATTTAGGAGAGACCCAGTACTTC
-	TRBV18	TRBJ1-1	-	CASSPPPGTEAFF	TGTGCCAGCTCACCACCCCCGGGCACTGAAGCTTTCTTT
once	TRBV6-1	TRBJ1-5	-	CASSGQRSNQPQHF	TGTGCCAGCAGCGGACAGCGGAGCAATCAGCCCCAGCATTTT
few	TRBV6-1	TRBJ2-7	TRBD2	CASRLTSGSIYEQYF	TGTGCCAGCAGATTGACTAGCGGGAGTATCTACGAGCAGTACTTC
few	TRBV30	TRBJ2-6	TRBD1	CAWSGGQGHSGANVLTF	TGTGCCTGGAGTGGCGGACAGGGCCACTCTGGGGCCAACGTCCTGACTTTC
few	TRBV20-1	TRBJ2-7	TRBD2	CSASPSGDSYEQYF	TGCAGTGCCTCTCCTAGCGGGGACTCCTACGAGCAGTACTTC
few	TRBV3-1	TRBJ2-3	-	CASSHQGMADTQYF	TGTGCCAGCAGCCATCAGGGAATGGCAGATACGCAGTATTTT
-	TRBV27	TRBJ2-5	TRBD1	CASSFEDPRTGGGTQYF	TGTGCCAGCAGTTTTGAAGACCCTCGGACAGGGGGGGGGACCCAGTACTTC
few	TRBV15	TRBJ2-7	-	CATSRRRGGSYEQYF	TGTGCCACCAGCAGACGCAGAGGGGGATCCTACGAGCAGTACTTC
many	TRBV6-1	TRBJ1-5	-	CASSEAPGTTNQPQHF	TGTGCCAGCAGTGAAGCCCCCGGGACAACTAATCAGCCCCAGCATTTT
-	TRBV20-1	TRBJ2-3	TRBD2	CSARDWVLAVRTDTQYF	TGCAGTGCTAGAGATTGGGTCCTAGCGGTGCGCACAGATACGCAGTATTTT
-	TRBV12-3/TRBV12-4	TRBJ2-2	TRBD1	CASSRGQGYGELFF	TGTGCCAGCAGCCGGGGACAGGGGTACGGGGAGCTGTTTTTT
many	TRBV30	TRBJ2-3	-	CALARVWTDTQYF	TGTGCCCTCGCCAGGGTTTGGACAGATACGCAGTATTTT